Below, 11 T cell receptor beta chains from the same sample are listed, as sequenced in a study of blood T cell repertoires in COVID-19. Profiled with immunoSEQ multiplex PCR; TCRdb holds only in-frame clones, not every one. The sample records 150,000 to 200,000 clones, 65% to 85% being singletons. The source material was peripheral blood. All receptors derive from a human donor with acute or convalescent COVID-19. The donor label of this sample is uncertain.

This chain links TRBV7-9 with TRBJ2-2, with 10 bases matching TRBD1. This CDR3 region has 16 residues. Germline V lookup: CDR1 SEHNR, CDR2 FQNEAQ (reference sequence). With 8 bases clipped from V and 6 bases from J, the junction kept 12 bases outside the gene matches. CDR3: CASSRTGGFNAGELFF. CDR3 DNA sequence: TGTGCCAGCTCCCGGACAGGGGGTTTTAATGCCGGGGAGCTGTTTTTT.

The V call is TRBV28, the J call TRBJ2-7, with 11 positions matching TRBD2. The CDR3 contains 16 residues. Germline V CDR1 and CDR2: MDHEN, SYDVKM. J lost 0 bases, V lost 2 bases, and 3 bases had no gene match. The CDR3 region is CASSLSGLAGSYEQYF. CDR3 in DNA: TGTGCCAGCAGTTTAAGTGGACTAGCGGGCTCCTACGAGCAGTACTTC.

The rearrangement links TRBV9 to TRBJ2-4; the D gene is possibly TRBD2 (5 bases). Per germline, CDR1 SGDLS and CDR2 YYNGEE. Deletions cut 3 bases from V and 0 bases from J, with 10 bases between. The CDR3 is 15 amino acids. CDR3 amino acids: CASSADGLAKNIQYF. The CDR3 DNA is TGTGCCAGCAGCGCCGACGGACTAGCCAAAAACATTCAGTACTTC.

The gene calls are TRBV27 and TRBJ1-4; D is perhaps TRBD1 (5 bases). The CDR3 is 15 residues long. V dropped 2 bases and J dropped 6 bases, with 13 bases sitting between them. CDR1 is MNHEY, CDR2 SMNVEV, per germline (reference sequence). CDR3 DNA: TGTGCCAGCAGTTTACAACCCAGGGCCGATGAAAAACTGTTTTTT. It yields the protein CASSLQPRADEKLFF.

V gene TRBV28 combines with J gene TRBJ1-2, with D possibly TRBD1 on 6 matching bases. V shed 8 bases and J shed 6 bases, with 19 bases lying between them. CDR1 and CDR2 (germline): MDHEN, SYDVKM. This CDR3 has 14 residues. The CDR3 loop reads CASGVTRQVDGYTF. The CDR3 DNA reads TGTGCCAGCGGAGTCACAAGACAGGTCGATGGCTACACCTTC.

The V and J genes are TRBV15 and TRBJ2-3, with D uncertain. Germline lookup yields CDR1 LNHNV and CDR2 YYDKDF (reference sequence). This CDR3 has 15 amino acids. V was cut by 0 bases and J by 9 bases, with 16 bases left in between. CDR3 in DNA: TGTGCCACCAGCAGAGATCCCAGGCCCGAAGGCACGCAGTATTTT. Translation gives CATSRDPRPEGTQYF.

The CDR3 region has the DNA TGTGCCAGCAGTGAGAGGAAGCGGGCGATCACAGATACGCAGTATTTT. It specifies CASSERKRAITDTQYF. V is TRBV2 and J is TRBJ2-3, with a weak D call TRBD2 (6 bases). Per the germline V gene, CDR1 is SNHLY and CDR2 is FYNNEI. The CDR3 is 16 amino acids. V lost 3 bases, J lost 2 bases, and 15 bases lay in between.

The J gene is TRBJ2-7, the V gene TRBV18, with D tentatively TRBD1 (6 bases). CDR3 length: 14 residues. Germline V lookup: CDR1 KGHSH, CDR2 LQKENI. V lost 7 bases to trimming and J lost 0 bases, with 13 bases between them. CDR3 protein: CASFLGGSSYEQYF. The CDR3 DNA reads TGTGCCAGCTTCTTAGGGGGAAGCTCCTACGAGCAGTACTTC.

This chain links TRBV6-4 with TRBJ2-7; 10 nucleotides align to TRBD1. The CDR3 runs to 13 residues. Per germline, CDR1 MRHNA and CDR2 SNTAGT. V trimming: 6 bases; J trimming: 5 bases; junction bases outside the gene matches: 4. The DNA for the CDR3 is TGTGCCAGCAGCCGGGACAGGGGAGACGAGCAGTACTTC. Translating it yields CASSRDRGDEQYF.

The chain joins TRBV6-5 to TRBJ1-4, with a possible D match to TRBD1 (5 bases). Trimming left V 5 bases short and J 1 base short, with 8 bases between. CDR3 size: 14 residues. The germline CDR1 and CDR2 sequences are MNHEY and SVGAGI. The CDR3 bases are TGTGCCAGCAGTCGGACATTAACTAATGAAAAACTGTTTTTT. It specifies CASSRTLTNEKLFF.

The J gene is TRBJ2-7, the V gene TRBV28; D call uncertain. CDR1 MDHEN and CDR2 SYDVKM come from the germline V gene. Trimming stripped 6 bases from V and 3 bases from J, with 18 bases between. The CDR3 runs 15 residues. In DNA, the CDR3 is TGTGCCAGCAGCACTGACTCCCTTCCTAGCTACGAGCAGTACTTC. Translated, it gives CASSTDSLPSYEQYF.